One sample yielded the 30 T cell receptor beta chains listed below, sequenced in a study of T cell repertoires in ileal Crohn's disease. Assay: immunoSEQ multiplex PCR; the TCRdb copy retains only in-frame clones and omits some. Counted here are about 10,000 clones, about 82% occurring once; the ten biggest clones make up about 16%. Time point meaning: neoterminal ileum biopsy at postoperative endoscopy, about 6 months after surgery. Input material: ileal tissue. These receptors were obtained from an adult with Crohn's disease.

Worth noting for this clone: A far larger clone is off by one base, so a read error is likely. Other DNA variants within this sample encode the same CDR3. V and J are TRBV5-1 and TRBJ2-2, with 9 bases identical to TRBD1. Germline V CDR1 and CDR2: SGHRS, YFSETQ. The CDR3 spans 16 residues. CDR3: CASSLQGQGRTGELFF. The CDR3, as DNA: TGCGCCAGCAGCTTGCAGGGACAGGGTCGCACCGGGGAGCTGTTCTTT.

This rearrangement joins TRBV2 to TRBJ2-1; D might be TRBD2 (6 bases). Between the trimmed V and J ends, which lost 6 bases and 5 bases, there was a span of 11 bases. Germline CDR1 SNHLY, CDR2 FYNNEI. The CDR3 is made up of 13 amino acids. The CDR3 DNA reads TGTGCCAGCAGGGTACTAGCCCACAATGAGCAGTTCTTC. This encodes CASRVLAHNEQFF. Drawing the rest from reference TRBV2 and TRBJ2-1, the complete variable domain is EPEVTQTPSHQVTQMGQEVILRCVPISNHLYFYWYRQILGQKVEFLVSFYNNEISEKSEIFDDQFSVERPDGSNFTLKIRSTKLEDSAMYFCASRVLAHNEQFFGPGTRLTVL.

V is TRBV19 and J is TRBJ2-1; 10 nucleotides match TRBD2. The CDR3 sequence is 15 residues long. Germline V lookup: CDR1 LNHDA, CDR2 SQIVND (reference sequence). V was clipped by 3 bases and J by 10 bases; unmatched bases: 9. CDR3 nucleotide sequence: TGTGCCAGTAGTATTCTAGCGGGAGTTTTAGGGGAGCAGTTCTTC. It specifies CASSILAGVLGEQFF.

Here the CDR3 DNA reads TGTGCCTGGAGAAGACAGGGTGCCTACGAGCAGTACTTC. Translated, it gives CAWRRQGAYEQYF. The chain recombines TRBV30 with TRBJ2-7; TRBD1 agrees at 7 bases. The CDR3 is 13 residues long. With V trimmed by 3 bases and J by 2 bases, 4 bases remained unmatched. Germline CDR1 reads GTSNPN; CDR2 reads SVGIG (reference sequence).

J is TRBJ2-3 and V is TRBV5-4; 15 bases agree with TRBD2. Germline V lookup: CDR1 SGHNT, CDR2 YYREEE (reference sequence). The CDR3 consists of 15 residues. The ends lost 4 bases at V and 5 bases at J; junction bases unmatched: 2. CDR3 sequence (DNA): TGTGCCAGCAGCGCGGGACTAGCGGGAGGAGATACGCAGTATTTT. As protein: CASSAGLAGGDTQYF.

The rearrangement joins TRBV5-1 to TRBJ2-2; 14 nucleotides match TRBD2. After removal of 6 bases from V and 7 bases from J, the junction contained 11 bases not matched to a gene. The CDR3 covers 17 residues. Germline CDR1 and CDR2: SGHRS and YFSETQ. The DNA for the CDR3 is TGCGCCAGCAACATACAGGGACTAGCGGGAGTGGACGGGGAGCTGTTTTTT. Translating gives CASNIQGLAGVDGELFF.

This clone was recorded only once. V is TRBV29-1 and J is TRBJ2-2; weak D call: TRBD1 (5 bases). Trimming took off 1 base at V and 6 bases at J, with 6 bases between the two ends. Germline-derived CDR1 and CDR2 are SQVTM and ANQGSEA. The CDR3 has 12 residues. The DNA of the CDR3 is TGCAGCGTTGAAGGGGGCTCCGGGGAGCTGTTTTTT. Amino acid sequence: CSVEGGSGELFF.

This chain connects TRBV6-1 to TRBJ1-2; TRBD1 agrees at 7 bases. V lost 4 bases and J lost 3; bases outside the gene matches: 5. The CDR3 totals 14 residues. Germline values: CDR1 MNHNS, CDR2 SASEGT. CDR3 bases: TGTGCCAGCAGTGCGGAGGGGGCGTACTATGGCTACACCTTC. Protein product: CASSAEGAYYGYTF.

The chain is built from TRBV2 and TRBJ1-2; maybe TRBD1 (5 bases). The germline V gene encodes CDR1 SNHLY and CDR2 FYNNEI. V dropped 5 bases and J dropped 6 bases, with 16 bases sitting between them. The CDR3 is 14 residues long. The CDR3 coding sequence is TGTGCCAGCAGTACCTATTGGGGGGGTGATGGCTACACCTTC. It encodes CASSTYWGGDGYTF.

V gene TRBV7-2 combines with J gene TRBJ2-7; 8 positions match TRBD2. The CDR3 spans 15 residues. Germline CDR1 and CDR2: SGHTA and FQGNSA. V was pared by 1 base and J by 3 bases, with 5 bases of the junction left unmatched. CDR3 nucleotides: TGTGCCAGCAGCTTAGGGGCCAGCGGGAGCTACGAGCAGTACTTC. As protein: CASSLGASGSYEQYF.

This chain uses TRBV10-3 with TRBJ2-7; 8 bases are a match to TRBD2. V trimming: 4 bases; J trimming: 3 bases; junction bases outside the gene matches: 2. CDR1 and CDR2 from the germline V gene are ENHRY and SYGVKD. This CDR3 has 13 amino acids. In nucleotides, the CDR3 is TGTGCCATCAGTGGGACTAGCCGCTACGAGCAGTACTTC. This sequence encodes CAISGTSRYEQYF.

The chain recombines TRBV30 with TRBJ2-7, with D maybe TRBD2 (7 bases). The CDR3 is 13 amino acids. V gave up 4 bases and J gave up 7 bases, with 17 bases separating them. Germline V gene sequence: CDR1 GTSNPN, CDR2 SVGIG (reference sequence). In DNA, the CDR3 is TGTGCCTGGAACCGGGACACGGGGGGAGAGCAGTACTTC. This encodes CAWNRDTGGEQYF. The entire variable domain, with the rest obtained from reference TRBV30 and TRBJ2-7, is as follows: SQTIHQWPATLVQPVGSPLSLECTVEGTSNPNLYWYRQAAGRGLQLLFYSVGIGQISSEVPQNLSASRPQDRQFILSSKKLLLSDSGFYLCAWNRDTGGEQYFGPGTRLTVT.

The chain combines TRBV7-8 with TRBJ1-1; D gene unclear. The ends were cut back, 3 bases at V and 1 base at J, with 9 bases in the middle. The CDR3 is made up of 14 amino acids. Germline-derived CDR1 and CDR2 are SGHVS and FQNEAQ. The CDR3 here is CASSLTNQNTEAFF. The CDR3 nucleotides are TGTGCCAGCAGCTTGACAAACCAGAACACTGAAGCTTTCTTT.

This clone was picked up one time. This chain uses TRBV6-5 with TRBJ2-5; a possible D gene is TRBD2 (6 bases). Germline V gives CDR1 MNHEY, CDR2 SVGAGI. The CDR3 runs 15 residues. V was cut by 0 bases and J by 1 base, with 9 bases left in between. The CDR3 reads CASSYSDGGQETQYF. The CDR3 bases are TGTGCCAGCAGTTACTCTGACGGGGGCCAAGAGACCCAGTACTTC.

This chain links TRBV6-5 with TRBJ1-2, with TRBD1 as a possible D gene (6 bases). The V end was cut by 9 bases, the J end by 4 bases, with 15 bases between. The CDR3 has 13 amino acids. CDR1 and CDR2 (germline): MNHEY, SVGAGI. The CDR3 coding sequence is TGTGCCAGTAGTAGACAGGAAGGCTATGGCTACACCTTC. Translated, it gives CASSRQEGYGYTF.

The chain employs TRBV5-1 and TRBJ2-3, with D possibly TRBD1 on 6 matching bases. The CDR3 is 15 residues long. The V end lost 2 bases, the J end lost 2 bases, and 12 bases lay between the germline ends. CDR1 is SGHRS, CDR2 YFSETQ, per germline. This CDR3 reads CASSLQGYDTDTQYF. CDR3 coding DNA: TGCGCCAGCAGCTTACAGGGATATGACACAGATACGCAGTATTTT.

The chain couples TRBV4-2 to TRBJ2-3, with D possibly matching TRBD1 (6 bases). In germline, CDR1 is LGHNA, CDR2 YNFKEQ. The CDR3 is made up of 17 amino acids. V was clipped by 0 bases and J by 6 bases, with 19 bases between them. The CDR3 region is CASSQEHGQGMADTQYF. As DNA, the CDR3 is TGTGCCAGCAGCCAAGAACATGGGCAGGGGATGGCGGATACGCAGTATTTT.

This chain uses TRBV29-1 with TRBJ2-7, with 12 positions matching TRBD2. Per germline, CDR1 SQVTM and CDR2 ANQGSEA. The CDR3 extends over 13 amino acids. The junction had 9 bases not matched to a gene; V was cut back by 7 bases and J by 8 bases. The CDR3 region has the DNA TGCAGCGCTCGACTAGCGGGAGTGTTCAAGCAGTACTTC. Encoded protein: CSARLAGVFKQYF.

The CDR3 DNA is TGCGCCAGCAGCTTGCCCGGGACTAGCGGGGCTAGCACAGATACGCAGTATTTT. Protein product: CASSLPGTSGASTDTQYF. The chain has TRBV5-1 and TRBJ2-3, with 13 bases fitting TRBD2. This CDR3 has 18 residues. After removal of 1 base from V and 0 bases from J, the junction contained 5 bases not matched to a gene. From germline, CDR1 is SGHRS and CDR2 YFSETQ.

CDR3 amino acids: CASNQAGTGETQYF. The CDR3 region has the DNA TGTGCCAGCAATCAGGCGGGGACAGGGGAGACCCAGTACTTC. J is TRBJ2-5 and V is TRBV27; 9 nucleotides match TRBD1. Germline-derived CDR1 and CDR2 are MNHEY and SMNVEV (reference sequence). The CDR3 consists of 14 residues. The ends lost 7 bases at V and 5 bases at J; junction bases unmatched: 8.

This chain uses TRBV5-4 with TRBJ1-2, with 9 positions matching TRBD1. The length of the CDR3 is 16 residues. V shed 1 base and J 5 bases; nucleotides not matched to a gene: 9. CDR1 is SGHNT and CDR2 is YYREEE in the germline V gene (reference sequence). The CDR3 is CASSLWGTGIGYGYTF. The DNA for the CDR3 is TGTGCCAGCAGCTTGTGGGGGACAGGGATTGGGTATGGCTACACCTTC.

The V gene is TRBV5-4, the J gene TRBJ2-2; perhaps TRBD2 as D (6 bases). CDR3 length: 15 amino acids. V lost 1 base and J 5 bases, leaving 12 bases between the germline ends. In germline, CDR1 is SGHNT, CDR2 YYREEE (reference sequence). DNA for the CDR3: TGTGCCAGCAGCTTGTCGGGAGTTAGTACCGGGGAGCTGTTTTTT. It yields the protein CASSLSGVSTGELFF.

The rearrangement uses TRBV20-1 and TRBJ1-2; D gene uncertain. Trimming took off 4 bases at V and 2 bases at J, with 5 bases between the two ends. The CDR3 is made up of 11 amino acids. The germline V gene encodes CDR1 DFQATT and CDR2 SNEGSKA (reference sequence). CDR3 in DNA: TGCAGTGCTAAGCAAAACTATGGCTACACCTTC. It codes for CSAKQNYGYTF.

J is TRBJ2-3 and V is TRBV6-6; TRBD1 is a possible D gene (6 bases). The CDR3 is 14 amino acids. V dropped 7 bases and J dropped 5 bases, with 16 bases sitting between them. From germline, CDR1 is MNHNY and CDR2 SVGAGI (reference sequence). The CDR3 DNA reads as TGTGCCAGCAATTTACTAGGGGGAGAAGATACGCAGTATTTT. Residues: CASNLLGGEDTQYF.

This clone was seen only once. This chain uses TRBV19 with TRBJ1-5; TRBD1 matches at 9 bases. The V and J ends lost 3 bases and 7 bases, in that order; junction bases with no gene match: 7. Per the germline V gene, CDR1 is LNHDA and CDR2 is SQIVND (reference sequence). The CDR3 extends over 15 amino acids. The CDR3 loop is CASSILQGAEQPQHF. Written as DNA, the CDR3 is TGTGCCAGTAGTATCCTACAGGGGGCTGAACAGCCCCAGCATTTT. Variable domain in full (rest from reference TRBV19 and TRBJ1-5): DGGITQSPKYLFRKEGQNVTLSCEQNLNHDAMYWYRQDPGQGLRLIYYSQIVNDFQKGDIAEGYSVSREKKESFPLTVTSAQKNPTAFYLCASSILQGAEQPQHFGDGTRLSIL.

This chain joins TRBV10-2 and TRBJ1-1; possibly TRBD1 for D (5 bases). This CDR3 comprises 13 residues. Germline assignment: CDR1 WSHSY and CDR2 SAAADI. Trimming cost V 7 bases and J 3 bases, with 12 bases left between them. The CDR3 loop reads CASNGGGYTEAFF. CDR3 in DNA: TGCGCCAGCAATGGGGGGGGGTACACTGAAGCTTTCTTT.

The genes are TRBV18 and TRBJ2-2, with 8 bases lining up with TRBD1. CDR1 is KGHSH, CDR2 LQKENI, per germline. Germline trimming cut 2 bases from V and 3 bases from J; bases unmatched to any gene: 5. This CDR3 region has 16 residues. The CDR3 is CASSPWTGSYTGELFF. The CDR3 DNA follows: TGTGCCAGCTCACCATGGACAGGGAGTTACACCGGGGAGCTGTTTTTT.

The sample holds a few counts of this clone. The V gene is TRBV5-1, the J gene TRBJ2-5; D unclear. The V end lost 3 bases, the J end lost 5 bases, and 5 bases lay between the germline ends. Germline values: CDR1 SGHRS, CDR2 YFSETQ. There are 11 residues in the CDR3. The CDR3 here is CASSWRETQYF. The CDR3 nucleotides read TGCGCCAGCAGCTGGCGGGAGACCCAGTACTTC.

The chain uses TRBV7-9 and TRBJ2-7, with a weak D call TRBD2 (7 bases). Germline V CDR1 and CDR2: SEHNR, FQNEAQ (reference sequence). The CDR3 covers 14 residues. Trimming took 5 bases from V and 4 from J, leaving 15 bases between them. CDR3 bases: TGTGCCAGCAGCGCCCGGGGAGGGGGGTACGAGCAGTACTTC. Translation gives CASSARGGGYEQYF.

The chain carries TRBV27 and TRBJ1-2; 7 bases are a match to TRBD1. Germline V CDR1 and CDR2: MNHEY, SMNVEV (reference sequence). This CDR3 region has 15 residues. J gave up 6 bases and V 4 bases, and 11 bases lay outside the gene matches. In nucleotides, the CDR3 is TGTGCCAGCAGTTCCGGAACGCAGGGGGTAGATGGCTACACCTTC. It encodes CASSSGTQGVDGYTF.